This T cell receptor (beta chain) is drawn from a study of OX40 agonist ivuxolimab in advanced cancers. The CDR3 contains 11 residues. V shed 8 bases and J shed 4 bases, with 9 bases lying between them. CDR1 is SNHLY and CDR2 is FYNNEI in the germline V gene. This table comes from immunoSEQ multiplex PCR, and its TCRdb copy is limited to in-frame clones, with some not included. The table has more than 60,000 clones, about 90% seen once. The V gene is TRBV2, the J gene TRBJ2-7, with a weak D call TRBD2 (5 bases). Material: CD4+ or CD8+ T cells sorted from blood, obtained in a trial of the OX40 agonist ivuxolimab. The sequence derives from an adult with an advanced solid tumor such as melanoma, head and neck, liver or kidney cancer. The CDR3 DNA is TGTGCCAGCCTGGGCGGGTACGAGCAGTACTTC. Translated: CASLGGYEQYF.